Listed below are T cell receptor beta chains from one sample, sequenced in a study of CD8 T cells in Susac syndrome. TCRdb itself ran the immunoSEQ multiplex PCR reads through MiXCR, one entry per CDR3 protein. The profile covers some 170,000 distinct CDR3 sequences, with over 85% appearing a single time and 0.12% to 0.15% taken by the ten largest. Sequenced material: CD4+ T cells from PBMCs. The receptor source for this set is a human donor in good health. CDR3s include the opening cysteine and the closing phenylalanine or tryptophan. The D gene is left open where the match is weak. Clone size is not always given. Where it is, it says once, few, many or a class for expanded clones.

clone_size	j_call	d_call	v_call	cdr3_aa	cdr3_nt
-	TRBJ2-4	TRBD2	TRBV20-1	CSARVLAGGSAKNIQYF	TGCAGTGCTAGGGTACTAGCGGGGGGATCGGCCAAAAACATTCAGTACTTC
-	TRBJ2-1	TRBD2	TRBV6-1	CATVLAGGEQFF	TGTGCCACCGTACTAGCGGGGGGTGAGCAGTTCTTC
-	TRBJ2-7	-	TRBV20-1	CSARPLGPGFYF	TGCAGTGCTAGACCGCTCGGGCCAGGCTTCTACTTC
-	TRBJ2-3	TRBD2	TRBV27	CASSPSWSLAGVSTDTQYF	TGTGCCAGCAGTCCGAGCTGGTCACTAGCGGGGGTTAGCACAGATACGCAGTATTTT
-	TRBJ1-2	-	TRBV20-1	CSASGSGDYGYTF	TGCAGTGCTAGCGGGTCAGGGGACTATGGCTACACCTTC
-	TRBJ1-4	-	TRBV29-1	CSVPSAGGNEKLFF	TGCAGCGTTCCCTCGGCGGGAGGGAATGAAAAACTGTTTTTT
-	TRBJ2-7	-	TRBV6-5	CASSYLTGSYEQYF	TGTGCCAGCAGTTACTTGACGGGCTCCTACGAGCAGTACTTC
-	TRBJ2-5	-	TRBV3-1	CASSQGGKETQYF	TGTGCCAGCAGCCAAGGCGGGAAAGAGACCCAGTACTTC
-	TRBJ2-7	-	TRBV4-2	CASSQDRGHRTPYEQYF	TGTGCCAGCAGCCAAGATCGGGGACACCGTACCCCCTACGAGCAGTACTTC
-	TRBJ2-2	-	TRBV3-1	CASSQVAGLNTGELFF	TGTGCCAGCAGCCAAGTCGCGGGGCTCAACACCGGGGAGCTGTTTTTT
-	TRBJ2-4	-	TRBV19	CASTLAGAGTKNIQYF	TGTGCCAGTACCCTGGCGGGGGCTGGAACCAAAAACATTCAGTACTTC
few	TRBJ2-6	-	TRBV5-1	CASSLGNSGANVLTF	TGCGCCAGCAGCTTGGGTAACTCTGGGGCCAACGTCCTGACTTTC
few	TRBJ1-2	TRBD1	TRBV3-1	CASSPMDRAYGYTF	TGTGCCAGCAGCCCGATGGACAGGGCATATGGCTACACCTTC
-	TRBJ1-1	TRBD1	TRBV4-2	CASSHSTPTGGNTEAFF	TGTGCCAGCAGCCATTCAACCCCCACAGGGGGGAACACTGAAGCTTTCTTT
-	TRBJ2-2	-	TRBV5-6	CASSLGLETGELFF	TGTGCCAGCAGCTTGGGACTCGAAACCGGGGAGCTGTTTTTT
-	TRBJ2-2	-	TRBV7-9	CASSLTQGTGELFF	TGTGCCAGCAGTTTAACCCAGGGGACCGGGGAGCTGTTTTTT
-	TRBJ2-7	-	TRBV29-1	CSARTARSYEQYF	TGCAGCGCGAGGACTGCCAGATCCTACGAGCAGTACTTC
-	TRBJ2-4	-	TRBV23-1	CASSQSPAGRDGLAKNIQYF	TGCGCCAGCAGTCAATCGCCGGCAGGCCGGGACGGGCTAGCCAAAAACATTCAGTACTTC